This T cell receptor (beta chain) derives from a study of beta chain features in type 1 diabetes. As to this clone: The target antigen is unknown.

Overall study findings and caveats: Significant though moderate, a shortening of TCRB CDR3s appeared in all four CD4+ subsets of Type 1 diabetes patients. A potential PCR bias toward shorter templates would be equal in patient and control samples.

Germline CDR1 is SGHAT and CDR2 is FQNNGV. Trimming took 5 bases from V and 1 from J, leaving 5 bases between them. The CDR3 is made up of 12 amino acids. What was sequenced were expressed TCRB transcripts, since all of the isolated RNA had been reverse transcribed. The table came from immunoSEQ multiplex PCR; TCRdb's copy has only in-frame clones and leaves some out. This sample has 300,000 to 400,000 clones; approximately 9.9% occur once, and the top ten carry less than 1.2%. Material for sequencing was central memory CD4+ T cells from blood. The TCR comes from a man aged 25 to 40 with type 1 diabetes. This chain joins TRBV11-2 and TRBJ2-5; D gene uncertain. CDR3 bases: TGTGCCAGCAGCATCAGCCAAGAGACCCAGTACTTC. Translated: CASSISQETQYF.